This T cell receptor beta chain was sequenced for a study of T cells in tuberculosis. TCRdb keeps only in-frame clones here, not all; method: immunoSEQ multiplex PCR. The table shows 80,000 to 90,000 clones, with roughly 91% occurring only once. This clone occurred once. Sorting used thawed, overnight-rested PBMC stained with anti-CD3, a viability dye and GMM-loaded CD1B tetramer. CD1B tetramers were loaded with Rhodococcus equi-derived C32 glucose monomycolate. PBMC for tetramer sorting were first depleted of CD14-expressing monocytes. Germline-derived CDR1 and CDR2 are SNHLY and FYNNEI. The CDR3 has 12 residues. Notes on the study in general: The stringent gate may have excluded weak CD1B-GMM tetramer binders.

This TCR was sampled from an adult woman with latent tuberculosis. The sequenced sample was CD1b-GMM tetramer-negative cells sorted from PBMCs. The chain joins TRBV2 to TRBJ1-4; D uncertain. CDR3 DNA: TGTGCGAGGAGAGCAACTAATGAAAAACTGTTTTTT. It encodes CARRATNEKLFF.